These 32 T cell receptor beta chains came from one sample sequenced in a study of T cells after yellow fever vaccination. TCRdb passed the 5' RACE reads through MiXCR, listing each CDR3 protein once. The sample holds around 340,000 distinct CDR3 sequences; about 8.7% are singletons and the top ten take over 15%. The sequencing here drew on PBMCs, taken on the day of the first yellow fever vaccination. The receptors shown here come from a man younger than 35 who received the YFV17D yellow fever vaccine.

This clonotype was seen a few times. V and J are TRBV7-8 and TRBJ1-1, with D perhaps TRBD1 (6 bases). V was shortened by 3 bases and J by 1 base, with 15 bases between the two germline ends. The CDR3 extends over 16 amino acids. Per the germline V gene, CDR1 is SGHVS and CDR2 is FQNEAQ. The CDR3 DNA reads as TGTGCCAGCAGCTTGTTAGGGGACAACTCGAACACTGAAGCTTTCTTT. It is translated as CASSLLGDNSNTEAFF.

There are a few counts of this clonotype. This chain connects TRBV24-1 to TRBJ2-1; a possible D gene is TRBD1 (6 bases). CDR1 is KGHDR, CDR2 SFDVKD, per germline. CDR3 length: 14 residues. V lost 2 bases to trimming and J lost 8 bases, with 12 bases between them. CDR3 residues: CATSDSTGWDEQFF. CDR3 nucleotide sequence: TGTGCCACCAGTGATTCCACAGGGTGGGATGAGCAGTTCTTC.

The CDR3 sequence: CASSIHRQANDPAGELFF. The CDR3 DNA sequence: TGCGCCAGCAGCATCCACCGACAGGCCAATGACCCAGCCGGGGAGCTGTTTTTT. The chain uses TRBV5-1 and TRBJ2-2, with D possibly matching TRBD1 (6 bases). The CDR3 runs to 18 residues. Per germline, CDR1 SGHRS and CDR2 YFSETQ. Trimming shortened V by 4 bases and J by 6 bases, and 25 bases separated the two germline ends.

This clonotype was seen a single time. The V call is TRBV3-1, the J call TRBJ1-1; the D gene is possibly TRBD1 (5 bases). Trimming shortened V by 1 base and J by 10 bases, and 16 bases separated the two germline ends. Germline loops: CDR1 LGHDT, CDR2 YNNKEL (reference sequence). The CDR3 is made up of 14 amino acids. In DNA, the CDR3 is TGTGCCAGCAGCCAAGTGGTATTGGGGGGGGGAGCTTTCTTT. It specifies CASSQVVLGGGAFF.

This clonotype was counted ten times or more. This chain links TRBV2 with TRBJ2-7, with D uncertain. CDR1 is SNHLY and CDR2 is FYNNEI in the germline V gene. This CDR3 region has 12 residues. Trimming cost V 6 bases and J 2 bases, with 8 bases left between them. The CDR3 coding sequence is TGTGCCAGCAGGGTGACAACCTACGAGCAGTACTTC. Its translation is CASRVTTYEQYF. Supplemented by reference TRBV2 and TRBJ2-7, the full variable domain reads EPEVTQTPSHQVTQMGQEVILRCVPISNHLYFYWYRQILGQKVEFLVSFYNNEISEKSEIFDDQFSVERPDGSNFTLKIRSTKLEDSAMYFCASRVTTYEQYFGPGTRLTVT.

Written as DNA, the CDR3 is TGTGCCAGCAGCTTAGGGTGGACAGCCTACGAGCAGTACTTC. Encoded protein: CASSLGWTAYEQYF. The V gene is TRBV7-2, the J gene TRBJ2-7; possible D gene TRBD1, 6 bases. The V and J ends lost 1 base and 2 bases respectively, with 9 bases between them. The CDR3 covers 14 residues. Germline loops: CDR1 SGHTA, CDR2 FQGNSA.

This clonotype has just a few counts. This chain connects TRBV6-6 to TRBJ2-5, with 9 bases that match TRBD2. From germline, CDR1 is MNHNY and CDR2 SVGAGI (reference sequence). The V gene end was trimmed by 2 bases and the J gene end by 5 bases; junction bases not matched to a gene: 0. This CDR3 has 13 residues. The CDR3 reads CASSYAGGETQYF. The CDR3 bases are TGTGCCAGCAGTTACGCGGGAGGGGAGACCCAGTACTTC.

This clonotype was detected only a few times. The chain recombines TRBV27 with TRBJ1-1; D is undetermined. V shed 2 bases and J shed 5 bases, with 18 bases lying between them. CDR1 is MNHEY, CDR2 SMNVEV, per germline (reference sequence). CDR3 length: 16 residues. CDR3 region: CASSLKSRAAGTEAFF. Here the CDR3 DNA reads TGTGCCAGCAGTTTAAAGTCCCGGGCTGCGGGAACTGAAGCTTTCTTT.

This sequence joins TRBV29-1 and TRBJ2-2, with D perhaps assigned TRBD1 or TRBD2 (5 bases each). The germline V gene has CDR1 SQVTM and CDR2 ANQGSEA. This CDR3 region has 15 residues. V was cut by 4 bases and J by 7 bases, with 19 bases left in between. The CDR3 region is CSVGPVGESGGELFF. The CDR3 coding sequence is TGCAGCGTTGGTCCGGTGGGGGAATCGGGCGGGGAGCTGTTTTTT.

This chain uses TRBV20-1 with TRBJ2-4, with a possible D match to TRBD1 (6 bases). Germline-derived CDR1 and CDR2 are DFQATT and SNEGSKA (reference sequence). The V end lost 6 bases, the J end lost 5 bases, and 14 bases lay between the germline ends. CDR3 length: 13 amino acids. In DNA form, the CDR3 reads TGCAGTGCGGACCGGACAGAGGAAAACATTCAGTACTTC. Translating gives CSADRTEENIQYF.

This clonotype was seen more than once but under ten times. The chain recombines TRBV20-1 with TRBJ1-3, with D perhaps matching TRBD1 (6 bases). Germline V lookup: CDR1 DFQATT, CDR2 SNEGSKA (reference sequence). V was trimmed by 2 bases and J by 4 bases, leaving 9 bases between them. The length of the CDR3 is 13 residues. CDR3 region: CSARRGQGNTIYF. The DNA for the CDR3 is TGCAGTGCTAGACGGGGGCAGGGAAACACCATATATTTT.

Only a few counts were recorded for this clonotype. This chain uses TRBV6-1 with TRBJ1-6; TRBD1 matches at 9 bases. The ends lost 5 bases at V and 7 bases at J; junction bases unmatched: 9. The CDR3 spans 16 residues. Germline V gives CDR1 MNHNS, CDR2 SASEGT. The CDR3 DNA reads as TGTGCCAGCAGTCTTCAACCGGGACAGGGAAATTCACCCCTCCACTTT. This sequence encodes CASSLQPGQGNSPLHF.

The CDR3 coding sequence is TGCGCCAGCAGGGGACCGAGCAATCAGCCCCAGCATTTT. Amino acid sequence: CASRGPSNQPQHF. This chain uses TRBV10-2 with TRBJ1-5; D is possibly TRBD1 (5 bases). Trimming removed 6 bases at V and 1 base at J, with 7 bases between. Per germline, CDR1 WSHSY and CDR2 SAAADI. This CDR3 is built from 13 residues.

This clonotype was found a few times. The rearrangement joins TRBV3-1 to TRBJ2-5; the D is unclear. Trimming stripped 4 bases from V and 4 bases from J, with 13 bases between. The CDR3 sequence is 14 residues long. Germline CDR1 and CDR2: LGHDT and YNNKEL (reference sequence). This CDR3 is CASSRSGNPETQYF. The CDR3, as DNA: TGTGCCAGCAGCCGCAGTGGTAACCCAGAGACCCAGTACTTC.

This chain links TRBV4-1 with TRBJ2-1; D unclear. Trimming took off 0 bases at V and 6 bases at J, with 12 bases between the two ends. CDR3 length: 15 residues. The germline V gene encodes CDR1 MGHRA and CDR2 YSYEKL. Here the CDR3 DNA reads TGCGCCAGCAGCCAAGACTCACGCTTTGGCAATGAGCAGTTCTTC. Translated: CASSQDSRFGNEQFF.

This clonotype was seen at least ten times. V usage is TRBV4-2 and J usage is TRBJ2-1; TRBD2 matches 11 bases. Per germline, CDR1 LGHNA and CDR2 YNFKEQ. The junction had 0 bases not matched to a gene; V was cut back by 2 bases and J by 0 bases. The CDR3 is 16 amino acids. DNA of the CDR3: TGTGCCAGCAGCCAACTAGCGGGGGGCTCCTACAATGAGCAGTTCTTC. It specifies CASSQLAGGSYNEQFF.

This clonotype appeared a few times. V gene TRBV4-1 combines with J gene TRBJ2-1, with 7 nucleotides matching TRBD1. The V segment lost 0 bases and the J segment 8 bases; nucleotides outside the gene matches: 7. The CDR3 has 15 residues. Germline-derived CDR1 and CDR2 are MGHRA and YSYEKL. The CDR3 loop is CASSQEIGGSYEQFF. The CDR3 nucleotides read TGCGCCAGCAGCCAAGAGATAGGGGGCAGCTATGAGCAGTTCTTC.

This clonotype has only a few counts. The chain is built from TRBV5-4 and TRBJ2-1; TRBD2 aligns across 8 bases. CDR3 size: 16 residues. The V and J ends lost 0 bases and 8 bases, in that order; junction bases with no gene match: 10. Per the germline V gene, CDR1 is SGHNT and CDR2 is YYREEE (reference sequence). This chain's CDR3 is CASSLVEAGDLDEQFF. Here the CDR3 DNA reads TGTGCCAGCAGCTTGGTCGAAGCGGGGGATCTGGATGAGCAGTTCTTC.

J is TRBJ2-7 and V is TRBV6-2 or TRBV6-3; D remains ambiguous. The CDR3 length is 9 residues. Deletions cut 11 bases from V and 9 bases from J, with 11 bases between. The germline V gene has CDR1 MNHEY and CDR2 SVGEGT. CDR3 sequence: CAGDCGQYV. For the CDR3, the DNA is TGTGCCGGAGACTGCGGGCAGTACGTC.

V usage is TRBV11-2 and J usage is TRBJ2-5; no definite D call. V gave up 3 bases and J gave up 1 base, with 9 bases separating them. The CDR3 is 14 amino acids. Germline V CDR1 and CDR2: SGHAT, FQNNGV. The CDR3 bases are TGTGCCAGCAGCTTCACGGAGAGCCAAGAGACCCAGTACTTC. Its protein is CASSFTESQETQYF.

There are a few counts of this clonotype. The chain combines TRBV4-1 with TRBJ2-1; perhaps D is TRBD1 or TRBD2 (6 bases each). Trimming pared 1 base from V and 3 bases from J, leaving 16 bases between. The germline V gene encodes CDR1 MGHRA and CDR2 YSYEKL. The CDR3 runs to 17 residues. CDR3 sequence reads: CASSQVKGGSFYNEQFF. CDR3 in DNA: TGCGCCAGCAGCCAAGTCAAGGGGGGTAGTTTCTACAATGAGCAGTTCTTC.

This clonotype was observed a few times. The CDR3 DNA is TGTGCCAGCAGCTACCGGGACAGGTTCATCTATGGCTACACCTTC. It translates to CASSYRDRFIYGYTF. The chain combines TRBV9 with TRBJ1-2; the match to TRBD1 covers 8 bases. J lost 4 bases, V lost 4 bases, and 9 bases had no gene match. CDR1 is SGDLS, CDR2 YYNGEE, per germline. The CDR3 consists of 15 residues.

V gene TRBV5-1 combines with J gene TRBJ1-1, with D hard to call. The CDR3 is 14 residues long. Trimming took off 4 bases at V and 1 base at J, with 11 bases between the two ends. Germline assignment: CDR1 SGHRS and CDR2 YFSETQ. The CDR3 DNA reads as TGCGCCAGCAGCCGGGGAACGGAGAACACTGAAGCTTTCTTT. Its translation is CASSRGTENTEAFF. The variable domain in full, with the rest retrieved from reference TRBV5-1 and TRBJ1-1, is KAGVTQTPRYLIKTRGQQVTLSCSPISGHRSVSWYQQTPGQGLQFLFEYFSETQRNKGNFPGRFSGRQFSNSRSEMNVSTLELGDSALYLCASSRGTENTEAFFGQGTRLTVV.

This clonotype was seen many times. J is TRBJ2-5 and V is TRBV7-2, with 9 bases fitting TRBD2. The CDR3 spans 16 residues. V shed 1 base, J shed 4 bases, and the junction held 7 bases outside the gene matches. The germline V gene encodes CDR1 SGHTA and CDR2 FQGNSA. As DNA, the CDR3 is TGTGCCAGCAGCTTAGTTCCGGGACTAGCAGGAGAGACCCAGTACTTC. Amino acids: CASSLVPGLAGETQYF.

The chain links TRBV7-9 to TRBJ1-1; D remains ambiguous. This CDR3 has 13 residues. V was cut by 0 bases and J by 8 bases, with 10 bases left in between. CDR1 is SEHNR and CDR2 is FQNEAQ in the germline V gene (reference sequence). The CDR3 protein is CASSLAGYSEAFF. The CDR3 DNA reads as TGTGCCAGCAGCTTAGCAGGGTACTCGGAAGCTTTCTTT.

This clonotype showed up just a few times. This may be a read error: a much more frequent sequence differs by one nucleotide. The chain joins TRBV18 to TRBJ2-3; D gene uncertain. The length of the CDR3 is 13 residues. Germline CDR1 KGHSH, CDR2 LQKENI. CDR3 nucleotide sequence: TGTGCCACCTCACCGGACAGCACAGATACGCAGTATTTT. Translating it yields CATSPDSTDTQYF.

This clonotype was picked up a small number of times. The rearrangement uses TRBV6-5 and TRBJ2-1, with D perhaps being TRBD1 or TRBD2 (6 bases each). The germline CDR1 and CDR2 sequences are MNHEY and SVGAGI. V shed 2 bases and J shed 6 bases, with 17 bases lying between them. There are 16 residues in the CDR3. CDR3 region: CASSYEGGPPVNEQFF. In nucleotides, the CDR3 is TGTGCCAGCAGTTACGAAGGGGGGCCCCCCGTCAATGAGCAGTTCTTC.

This clonotype was counted only a few times. The rearrangement uses TRBV12-3 or TRBV12-4 and TRBJ2-2, with unresolved D. The CDR3 is made up of 13 amino acids. V was clipped by 6 bases and J by 4 bases, with 9 bases between them. The CDR3 bases are TGTGCCAGCAGCCCTAAGGGCACCGGGGAGCTGTTTTTT. It yields the protein CASSPKGTGELFF.

This clonotype was recorded a few times. The chain uses TRBV7-8 and TRBJ2-7; 10 bases match TRBD1. Germline CDR1 SGHVS, CDR2 FQNEAQ. The CDR3 covers 14 residues. V was pared by 5 bases and J by 3 bases, with 4 bases of the junction left unmatched. CDR3 sequence (DNA): TGTGCCAGCAGCCACAGGACAGGGGGCTACGAGCAGTACGTC. Encoded protein: CASSHRTGGYEQYV.

This clonotype showed up just a few times. The rearrangement links TRBV24-1 to TRBJ2-5; 13 bases line up with TRBD2. V lost 7 bases and J lost 5; bases outside the gene matches: 9. CDR3 length equals 16 residues. Germline V gene lookup returns CDR1 KGHDR and CDR2 SFDVKD. The CDR3 loop is CATSPGTSGDSETQYF. In nucleotides, the CDR3 is TGTGCCACCAGCCCCGGGACTAGCGGGGATTCGGAGACCCAGTACTTC.

This clonotype was seen just once. V gene TRBV6-6 combines with J gene TRBJ2-7; no reliable D call. CDR1 MNHNY and CDR2 SVGAGI come from the germline V gene (reference sequence). The CDR3 is 11 residues long. V was trimmed by 0 bases and J by 7 bases, leaving 4 bases between them. The CDR3 loop reads CASSYSSEQYF. In nucleotides, the CDR3 is TGTGCCAGCAGTTACTCGTCAGAGCAGTACTTC.

The sample holds a few counts of this clonotype. CDR3 protein: CASSPNGDISNQPQHF. In DNA form, the CDR3 reads TGTGCCAGCAGCCCGAATGGGGACATTAGCAATCAGCCCCAGCATTTT. V and J are TRBV4-2 and TRBJ1-5, with D possibly being TRBD1 (6 bases). Trimming stripped 4 bases from V and 0 bases from J, with 13 bases between. The CDR3 totals 16 residues. Germline lookup yields CDR1 LGHNA and CDR2 YNFKEQ.